These T cell receptor beta chains were read from a single sample in a study of Ad26.COV2.S vaccination and SARS-CoV-2 variants. Sequencing was performed with immunoSEQ multiplex PCR; in TCRdb, only in-frame clones are kept and a portion is missing. This sample has about 500,000 clones, with roughly nine tenths found just once. The sequences come from peripheral blood, collected in a trial of Ad26.COV2.S vaccine versus placebo. The receptors stem from a person between 18 and 59 years old who received the Ad26.COV2.S COVID-19 vaccine or a placebo. Each CDR3 is given with its conserved first and last residue. Each record gives: clone size, D gene, V gene, J gene, CDR3 protein, CDR3 DNA. D genes are given only for firm matches. Clone sizes are given selectively: once, few, many, or a class where the clone is expanded.

clone size: -
D gene: -
V gene: TRBV5-1
J gene: TRBJ2-7
CDR3 protein: CASTLMPQAAHEQYF
CDR3 DNA: TGCGCCAGCACCTTAATGCCCCAAGCGGCCCACGAGCAGTACTTC

clone size: -
D gene: TRBD2
V gene: TRBV29-1
J gene: TRBJ2-1
CDR3 protein: CSGRGLAGNGNEQFF
CDR3 DNA: TGCAGCGGCCGCGGGCTAGCGGGGAATGGCAATGAGCAGTTCTTC

clone size: -
D gene: -
V gene: TRBV3-1/TRBV3-2
J gene: TRBJ2-5
CDR3 protein: CASSQETPRDGQYF
CDR3 DNA: TGTGCCAGCAGCCAAGAAACTCCCAGGGACGGCCAGTACTTC

clone size: -
D gene: -
V gene: TRBV19
J gene: TRBJ1-1
CDR3 protein: CASSILPRGNTEAFF
CDR3 DNA: TGTGCCAGTAGTATATTGCCCAGGGGGAACACTGAAGCTTTCTTT

clone size: -
D gene: -
V gene: TRBV9
J gene: TRBJ2-1
CDR3 protein: CASSEGDPAALYNEQFF
CDR3 DNA: TGTGCCAGCAGCGAAGGGGACCCAGCGGCCCTCTACAATGAGCAGTTCTTC

clone size: -
D gene: -
V gene: TRBV7-2
J gene: TRBJ1-4
CDR3 protein: CASSLVQGTNEKLFF
CDR3 DNA: TGTGCCAGCAGCTTAGTGCAGGGAACGAATGAAAAACTGTTTTTT

clone size: -
D gene: TRBD1
V gene: TRBV27
J gene: TRBJ1-6
CDR3 protein: CASSLLRPGDRVSPLHF
CDR3 DNA: TGTGCCAGCAGCTTACTCCGCCCCGGGGACAGGGTCTCACCCCTCCACTTT

clone size: -
D gene: -
V gene: TRBV6-5
J gene: TRBJ1-1
CDR3 protein: CASSYVAENTEAFF
CDR3 DNA: TGTGCCAGCAGTTACGTAGCTGAGAACACTGAAGCTTTCTTT

clone size: once
D gene: TRBD2
V gene: TRBV6-1
J gene: TRBJ2-3
CDR3 protein: CASSESGRLASTDTQYF
CDR3 DNA: TGTGCCAGCAGTGAATCGGGGCGACTAGCGAGCACAGATACGCAGTATTTT

clone size: once
D gene: TRBD2
V gene: TRBV28
J gene: TRBJ2-1
CDR3 protein: CASSLMGTSGYNEQFF
CDR3 DNA: TGTGCCAGCAGTTTAATGGGGACTAGCGGTTACAATGAGCAGTTCTTC

clone size: -
D gene: -
V gene: TRBV6-5
J gene: TRBJ1-1
CDR3 protein: CASSPNKGEAFF
CDR3 DNA: TGTGCCAGCAGTCCCAACAAGGGTGAAGCTTTCTTT

clone size: -
D gene: -
V gene: TRBV7-2
J gene: TRBJ1-4
CDR3 protein: CASSLVVTGSEKLFF
CDR3 DNA: TGTGCCAGCAGCTTAGTTGTTACGGGGAGTGAAAAACTGTTTTTT

clone size: -
D gene: TRBD1
V gene: TRBV28
J gene: TRBJ2-7
CDR3 protein: CASTLDPGTGNPYEQYF
CDR3 DNA: TGTGCCAGCACCCTCGACCCCGGGACAGGGAACCCCTACGAGCAGTACTTC

clone size: few
D gene: -
V gene: TRBV12-2
J gene: TRBJ1-1
CDR3 protein: CASRLFGQGRWLGFGEAFF
CDR3 DNA: TGTGCAAGTCGCTTATTCGGACAGGGCCGTTGGTTAGGGTTTGGTGAAGCTTTCTTT

clone size: -
D gene: -
V gene: TRBV19
J gene: TRBJ1-2
CDR3 protein: CASSTWRAAYGYTF
CDR3 DNA: TGTGCCAGTAGTACTTGGCGGGCAGCCTATGGCTACACCTTC

clone size: -
D gene: TRBD1
V gene: TRBV19
J gene: TRBJ1-5
CDR3 protein: CASSPTSTGGGNQPQHF
CDR3 DNA: TGTGCCAGTAGTCCCACAAGCACAGGGGGGGGCAATCAGCCCCAGCATTTT

clone size: -
D gene: TRBD2
V gene: TRBV2
J gene: TRBJ2-2
CDR3 protein: CASTGGRASGELFF
CDR3 DNA: TGTGCCAGCACTGGCGGGAGGGCCTCCGGGGAGCTGTTTTTT

clone size: -
D gene: -
V gene: TRBV9
J gene: TRBJ2-7
CDR3 protein: CASSVHDRPYEQYF
CDR3 DNA: TGTGCCAGCAGCGTACATGACAGGCCCTACGAGCAGTACTTC

clone size: -
D gene: TRBD2
V gene: TRBV7-9
J gene: TRBJ2-5
CDR3 protein: CASSFKASGGLVGETQYF
CDR3 DNA: TGTGCCAGCAGCTTTAAGGCTAGCGGGGGTCTAGTCGGAGAGACCCAGTACTTC

clone size: -
D gene: -
V gene: TRBV27
J gene: TRBJ2-1
CDR3 protein: CASSPRAAEQFF
CDR3 DNA: TGTGCCAGCAGTCCCAGGGCTGCTGAGCAGTTCTTC

clone size: -
D gene: TRBD1
V gene: TRBV19
J gene: TRBJ1-6
CDR3 protein: CASQGAPRGALHF
CDR3 DNA: TGTGCCAGTCAGGGGGCCCCGCGTGGCGCCCTCCACTTT

clone size: once
D gene: -
V gene: TRBV4-2
J gene: TRBJ2-7
CDR3 protein: CASSLDTTYEQYF
CDR3 DNA: TGTGCCAGCAGCCTCGACACCACCTACGAGCAGTACTTC

clone size: -
D gene: -
V gene: TRBV6-5
J gene: TRBJ2-7
CDR3 protein: CASSRLRILGDEQYF
CDR3 DNA: TGTGCCAGCTCCCGGCTCAGAATTTTAGGCGACGAGCAGTACTTC

clone size: -
D gene: -
V gene: TRBV4-2
J gene: TRBJ1-6
CDR3 protein: CASSQESQLSPLHF
CDR3 DNA: TGTGCCAGCAGCCAAGAGAGCCAGTTATCACCCCTCCACTTT

clone size: -
D gene: TRBD2
V gene: TRBV7-9
J gene: TRBJ2-1
CDR3 protein: CASSLARGGIYNEQFF
CDR3 DNA: TGTGCCAGCAGCTTAGCGAGGGGAGGGATATACAATGAGCAGTTCTTC

clone size: once
D gene: -
V gene: TRBV28
J gene: TRBJ1-2
CDR3 protein: CASCGPNYGYTF
CDR3 DNA: TGTGCCAGCTGTGGCCCTAACTATGGCTACACCTTC

clone size: -
D gene: TRBD2
V gene: TRBV7-6
J gene: TRBJ2-1
CDR3 protein: CASSTPGTSGTRGAYNEQFF
CDR3 DNA: TGTGCCAGCAGCACACCCGGGACTAGCGGAACGAGGGGCGCCTACAATGAGCAGTTCTTC

clone size: -
D gene: -
V gene: TRBV24-1
J gene: TRBJ1-1
CDR3 protein: CATSDLNGAEAFF
CDR3 DNA: TGTGCCACCAGTGATTTGAACGGGGCTGAAGCTTTCTTT

clone size: -
D gene: TRBD2
V gene: TRBV5-1
J gene: TRBJ2-5
CDR3 protein: CASSFSGSSWETQYF
CDR3 DNA: TGCGCCAGCAGCTTTAGCGGGAGTAGTTGGGAGACCCAGTACTTC

clone size: -
D gene: -
V gene: TRBV24-1
J gene: TRBJ2-7
CDR3 protein: CATSDRGREQYF
CDR3 DNA: TGTGCCACCAGTGATCGGGGGCGCGAGCAGTACTTC

clone size: -
D gene: TRBD1
V gene: TRBV19
J gene: TRBJ2-2
CDR3 protein: CASSLPQGYTGELFF
CDR3 DNA: TGTGCCAGTAGTCTCCCACAGGGGTACACCGGGGAGCTGTTTTTT

clone size: few
D gene: -
V gene: TRBV6-2/TRBV6-3
J gene: TRBJ1-2
CDR3 protein: CASSYSKGPDPYGYTF
CDR3 DNA: TGTGCCAGCAGTTACTCGAAGGGTCCAGACCCCTATGGCTACACCTTC

clone size: few
D gene: -
V gene: TRBV7-9
J gene: TRBJ1-1
CDR3 protein: CASSPFGDTEAFF
CDR3 DNA: TGTGCCAGCAGCCCCTTCGGTGACACTGAAGCTTTCTTT